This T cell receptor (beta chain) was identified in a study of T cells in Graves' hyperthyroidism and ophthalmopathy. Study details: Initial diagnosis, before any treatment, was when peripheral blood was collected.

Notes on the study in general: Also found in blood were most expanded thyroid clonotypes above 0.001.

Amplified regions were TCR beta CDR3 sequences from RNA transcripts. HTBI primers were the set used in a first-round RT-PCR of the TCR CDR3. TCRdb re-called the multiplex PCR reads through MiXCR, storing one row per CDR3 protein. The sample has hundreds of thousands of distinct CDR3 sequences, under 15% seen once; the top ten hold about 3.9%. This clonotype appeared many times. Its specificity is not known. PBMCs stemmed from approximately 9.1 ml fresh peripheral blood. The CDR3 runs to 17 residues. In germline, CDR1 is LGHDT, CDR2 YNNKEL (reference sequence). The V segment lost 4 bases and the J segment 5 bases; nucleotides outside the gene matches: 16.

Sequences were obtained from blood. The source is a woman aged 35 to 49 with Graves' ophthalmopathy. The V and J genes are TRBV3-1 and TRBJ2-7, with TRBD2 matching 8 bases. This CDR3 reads CASSLRPRIAGSNEQYF. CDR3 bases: TGTGCCAGCAGCCTTAGACCCAGGATAGCGGGATCGAACGAGCAGTACTTC.